This is a list of T cell receptor beta chains from one sample in a study of cytomegalovirus exposure and HLA in healthy donors. The repertoire was sequenced with immunoSEQ multiplex PCR; TCRdb's copy has only in-frame clones and lacks some. This sample carries 150,000 to 200,000 clones, roughly 73% of them seen once, and the ten largest clones take about 10%. What was sequenced was PBMCs. The receptor source for this set is a man aged 18 to 29 in good health and CMV-seropositive. CDR3s include the opening cysteine and the closing phenylalanine or tryptophan. D genes are given only for firm matches.

j_gene | d_gene | v_gene | CDR3aa | CDR3nt
TRBJ1-1 | NA | TRBV28 | CASSFGGTVEAFF | TGTGCCAGCAGTTTTGGAGGGACCGTTGAAGCTTTCTTT
TRBJ1-6 | NA | TRBV30 | CAWSDPGLSYSPLHF | TGTGCCTGGAGCGATCCGGGACTTTCCTATTCACCCCTCCACTTT
TRBJ2-5 | TRBD1 | TRBV27 | CASSFSGTGVGETQYF | TGTGCCAGCAGTTTCTCCGGGACAGGGGTGGGCGAGACCCAGTACTTC
TRBJ2-3 | NA | TRBV9 | CASSVAPSSTDTQYF | TGTGCCAGCAGCGTAGCTCCCTCCAGCACAGATACGCAGTATTTT
TRBJ2-7 | NA | TRBV6-5 | CASSYAQRYEQYF | TGTGCCAGCAGTTATGCACAGAGATACGAGCAGTACTTC
TRBJ1-2 | NA | TRBV7-8 | CASSPGDGYYGYTF | TGTGCCAGCAGCCCCGGAGACGGATATTATGGCTACACCTTC
TRBJ1-2 | TRBD1 | TRBV5-1 | CASSSGTGAYGYTF | TGCGCCAGCAGTTCAGGGACAGGGGCATATGGCTACACCTTC
TRBJ2-3 | TRBD2 | TRBV19 | CASTKAGEGTDTQYF | TGTGCCAGTACCAAAGCGGGAGAGGGGACAGATACGCAGTATTTT
TRBJ2-1 | TRBD2 | TRBV28 | CASSLSLVTSGTPSTPGNEQFF | TGTGCTAGCAGTTTAAGCCTAGTGACTAGCGGGACACCCAGTACCCCAGGGAATGAGCAGTTCTTC
TRBJ2-6 | NA | TRBV15 | CATSSRKGVTSGANVLTF | TGTGCCACCAGCAGCAGAAAGGGGGTAACCTCTGGGGCCAACGTCCTGACTTTC
TRBJ2-7 | NA | TRBV6-5 | CASSYSWEPNYEQYF | TGTGCCAGCAGTTACTCGTGGGAGCCGAACTACGAGCAGTACTTC
TRBJ2-5 | NA | TRBV27 | CASSPLGSQGQETQYF | TGTGCCAGCAGTCCTCTCGGGAGTCAGGGTCAAGAGACCCAGTACTTC
TRBJ2-3 | TRBD2 | TRBV7-8 | CASSIIAGREDTQYF | TGTGCCAGCAGCATAATAGCGGGGAGAGAAGATACGCAGTATTTT
TRBJ2-4 | NA | TRBV28 | CASSNQGALAKNIQYF | TGTGCCAGCTCAAACCAAGGGGCCCTAGCCAAAAACATTCAGTACTTC
TRBJ2-3 | NA | TRBV27 | CASSSLTSTDTQYF | TGTGCCAGCAGCTCGCTCACAAGCACAGATACGCAGTATTTT
TRBJ2-7 | TRBD1 | TRBV30 | CASGQGVSYEQYF | TGTGCCTCCGGACAGGGAGTCTCCTACGAGCAGTACTTC